These T cell receptor beta chains were read from a single sample in a study of blood T cell repertoires in COVID-19. Profiled with immunoSEQ multiplex PCR; TCRdb holds only in-frame clones, not every one. The sample carries 72,000 or so clones, 80% recorded once. Material for sequencing was peripheral blood. These receptors originate from a man between 65 and 85 years old who had recovered from COVID-19. The CDR3 runs from the conserved cysteine through the conserved F or W. D genes are given only for firm matches. The size field is filled for only some rows; it gives once, few, many or a size class.

D,V,J,size,DNA,CDR3
TRBD2,TRBV15,TRBJ2-7,-,TGTGCCACCAGCAGAGGTTTTGGGGGCCTAGCGGGGTCGTCCGAGCAGTACTTC,CATSRGFGGLAGSSEQYF
TRBD1,TRBV7-8,TRBJ1-5,once,TGTGCCAGCAGCCCCGAGACAGGGGGATTTGTTAGCAATCAGCCCCAGCATTTT,CASSPETGGFVSNQPQHF
TRBD1,TRBV9,TRBJ1-4,-,TGTGCCAGCAGCCTTCGGACAGGGGGCCAGGAAAAACTGTTTTTT,CASSLRTGGQEKLFF
-,TRBV30,TRBJ2-1,-,TGTGCCTGGGGAGTTAGCCAGAATGAGCAGTTCTTC,CAWGVSQNEQFF
-,TRBV5-8,TRBJ1-1,-,TGTGCCAGCAGCTTGTCAGGGATGAACACTGAAGCTTTCTTT,CASSLSGMNTEAFF
-,TRBV5-1,TRBJ1-5,-,TGCGCCAGCAGCTTTGGGCCAGGGGAAGCTCAGCCCCAGCATTTT,CASSFGPGEAQPQHF
-,TRBV7-8,TRBJ2-7,-,TGTGCCAGCAGCTTAGACAGGGACTCCTACGAGCAGTACTTC,CASSLDRDSYEQYF
TRBD1,TRBV7-2,TRBJ2-1,-,TGTGCCAGCAGCTCCGACAGGGGATATGAGCAGTTCTTC,CASSSDRGYEQFF
-,TRBV28,TRBJ1-2,-,TGTGCCAGCAGCCCAAACTATGGCTACACCTTC,CASSPNYGYTF
TRBD2,TRBV7-9,TRBJ2-1,many,TGTGCCAGCACCTTGGGGCTAGCGGGAGCCACCGTGGGGTATGAGCAGTTCTTC,CASTLGLAGATVGYEQFF
TRBD1,TRBV5-4,TRBJ2-2,few,TGTGCCAGCAACATGAGGCGGATTTCGACAGGGTACACCGGGGAGCTGTTTTTT,CASNMRRISTGYTGELFF
TRBD1,TRBV18,TRBJ1-5,-,TGTGCCAGCTCACCTACGGACAGGGAATCGCCCCAGCATTTT,CASSPTDRESPQHF
-,TRBV5-4,TRBJ2-2,-,TGTGCCAGCAGCTTGATACAGAACACCGGGGAGCTGTTTTTT,CASSLIQNTGELFF
TRBD1,TRBV6-5,TRBJ1-4,-,TGTGCCAGCAGCCCCGGGACAGGCGTCGATGAAAAACTGTTTTTT,CASSPGTGVDEKLFF
TRBD1,TRBV28,TRBJ1-2,-,TGTGCCAGCTCCAAAGGGGGCCGGATCTATGGCTACACCTTC,CASSKGGRIYGYTF
-,TRBV6-2/TRBV6-3,TRBJ1-5,many,TGTGCCAGCAGTTACTATCGGAGCGCGGGCCGCCTAAATCAGCCCCAGCATTTT,CASSYYRSAGRLNQPQHF
TRBD1,TRBV2,TRBJ2-4,-,TGTGCCAGCAGTGAATCTGGGGCAGGGGGCCAGCGCAACATTCAGTACTTC,CASSESGAGGQRNIQYF
TRBD1,TRBV19,TRBJ1-2,-,TGTGCCAGTAGTTTGACAGGGGAAGACTACTATGGCTACACCTTC,CASSLTGEDYYGYTF
-,TRBV4-1,TRBJ2-5,few,TGCGCCAGCAGCCTAGGGGTCCAAGAGACCCAGTACTTC,CASSLGVQETQYF
-,TRBV3-1/TRBV3-2,TRBJ1-1,-,TGTGCCAGCAGCCCCCCCCATGAGGGAAGGGACACTGAAGCTTTCTTT,CASSPPHEGRDTEAFF
-,TRBV5-1,TRBJ2-1,-,TGCGCCAGCAGCTCCCTAACCGGGACACCCTCCTACAATGAGCAGTTCTTC,CASSSLTGTPSYNEQFF
-,TRBV6-5,TRBJ2-2,-,TGTGCCACCTCTCCCGACACCGGGGAGCTGTTTTTT,CATSPDTGELFF
-,TRBV7-9,TRBJ2-5,-,TGTGCCAGCAGCTTAGTCAGGGCAGAGGAGACCCAGTACTTC,CASSLVRAEETQYF